The 32 T cell receptor beta chains presented below share a single source sample, sequenced in a study of graft-versus-host responses after intestinal transplantation. Which antigens these TCRs recognize remains unknown. The repertoire was sequenced with immunoSEQ multiplex PCR; TCRdb's copy has only in-frame clones and lacks some. This sample has over 75,000 clones; around nine tenths occur once, and the top ten carry approximately 0.35%. Sequenced material: unstimulated CD4+ T cells sorted from spleen or lymph node cells, taken before intestinal transplant. The receptors stem from a human donor who received an intestinal transplant.

V is TRBV9 and J is TRBJ2-4; D is perhaps TRBD1 (6 bases). Germline CDR1 reads SGDLS; CDR2 reads YYNGEE. The V gene lost 0 bases and the J gene lost 8 bases, with 15 bases spanning the gap. The CDR3 runs to 15 residues. The CDR3 protein is CASSVGGSRGDIQYF. The CDR3 DNA is TGTGCCAGCAGCGTAGGGGGTAGCAGGGGTGACATTCAGTACTTC.

The rearrangement joins TRBV27 to TRBJ2-7; perhaps TRBD1 as D (5 bases). Germline values: CDR1 MNHEY, CDR2 SMNVEV (reference sequence). The CDR3 has 17 amino acids. Trimming took off 2 bases at V and 2 bases at J, with 19 bases between the two ends. The chain's CDR3 is CASSLQVNRNLPYEQYF. In DNA form, the CDR3 reads TGTGCCAGCAGTTTACAGGTTAACAGGAATCTACCCTACGAGCAGTACTTC.

V usage is TRBV5-6 and J usage is TRBJ2-3; possibly TRBD1 for D (6 bases). Trimming removed 2 bases from V and 3 bases from J, with 13 bases in between. CDR3 length: 15 amino acids. Looked up from germline, CDR1 is SGHDT and CDR2 is YYEEEE. For the CDR3, the DNA is TGTGCCAGCAGCTTACTGAGAGACAGGACAGATACGCAGTATTTT. The encoded protein is CASSLLRDRTDTQYF.

A single count supports this clone. This chain uses TRBV7-8 with TRBJ2-2; a possible D gene is TRBD2 (6 bases). The germline V gene encodes CDR1 SGHVS and CDR2 FQNEAQ. The CDR3 extends over 17 amino acids. The germline V and J ends were trimmed by 1 base and 0 bases, with 12 bases remaining between them. The CDR3 region has the DNA TGTGCCAGCAGCTTAGGGGTGGGAGGTGCGAACACCGGGGAGCTGTTTTTT. Translating gives CASSLGVGGANTGELFF.

This clone was detected once. The V call is TRBV4-2, the J call TRBJ1-1; tentative D call: TRBD1 (5 bases). The CDR3 runs 21 residues. The germline V and J ends were trimmed by 2 bases and 3 bases, with 31 bases remaining between them. The germline CDR1 and CDR2 sequences are LGHNA and YNFKEQ. CDR3 nucleotides: TGTGCCAGCAGCCAATTCCGCCCCGGGCCCATCACCCCCAGCAGGGACACTGAAGCTTTCTTT. Its translation is CASSQFRPGPITPSRDTEAFF.

This chain connects TRBV6-5 to TRBJ1-6; D remains ambiguous. The V gene lost 6 bases and the J gene lost 10 bases, with 19 bases spanning the gap. There are 15 residues in the CDR3. Germline CDR1 is MNHEY and CDR2 is SVGAGI. In nucleotides, the CDR3 is TGTGCCAGCAGCCGCAGCGGGGTACTGGGATCACCCCTCCACTTT. Its protein product is CASSRSGVLGSPLHF.

This chain joins TRBV5-1 and TRBJ2-3; 8 nucleotides agree with TRBD2. Germline V gene data show CDR1 as SGHRS and CDR2 as YFSETQ. With 0 bases clipped from V and 1 base from J, the junction kept 1 base outside the gene matches. The CDR3 is 15 residues long. CDR3 sequence (DNA): TGCGCCAGCAGCTTGGCGACTAGCGGCACAGATACGCAGTATTTT. Its translation: CASSLATSGTDTQYF.

This clone was counted a single time. The rearrangement links TRBV2 to TRBJ1-4; no firm D call. Germline CDR1 reads SNHLY; CDR2 reads FYNNEI. CDR3 size: 17 residues. The V end was cut by 4 bases, the J end by 0 bases, with 15 bases between. CDR3 loop: CASSVGLMNPTNEKLFF. The CDR3 DNA follows: TGTGCCAGCAGTGTCGGACTCATGAACCCAACTAATGAAAAACTGTTTTTT. The entire variable domain, with the rest obtained from reference TRBV2 and TRBJ1-4, is as follows: EPEVTQTPSHQVTQMGQEVILRCVPISNHLYFYWYRQILGQKVEFLVSFYNNEISEKSEIFDDQFSVERPDGSNFTLKIRSTKLEDSAMYFCASSVGLMNPTNEKLFFGSGTQLSVL.

This chain connects TRBV5-6 to TRBJ1-5, with a weak D call TRBD1 (5 bases). Germline CDR1 reads SGHDT; CDR2 reads YYEEEE. CDR3 length: 14 residues. V was pared by 0 bases and J by 4 bases, with 8 bases between. The CDR3 bases are TGTGCCAGCAGCTTGGGTTCAGGGAATCAGCCCCAGCATTTT. Encoded protein: CASSLGSGNQPQHF.

The rearrangement uses TRBV5-3 and TRBJ2-2, with D tentatively TRBD1 (6 bases). TRBV5-3 is labeled an ORF, and its function is uncertain. This CDR3 region has 16 residues. V gave up 4 bases and J gave up 0 bases, with 13 bases separating them. CDR3 sequence (DNA): TGTGCCAGAAGCCTTGACAGGTTTTCGAACACCGGGGAGCTGTTTTTT. It yields the protein CARSLDRFSNTGELFF.

V and J are TRBV11-2 and TRBJ1-1; the D gene is possibly TRBD1 (6 bases). V was clipped by 3 bases and J by 1 base, with 12 bases between them. CDR1 SGHAT and CDR2 FQNNGV come from the germline V gene. This CDR3 spans 15 amino acids. The CDR3 DNA reads as TGTGCCAGCAGCTTCCAGGGGAGAGGGAACACTGAAGCTTTCTTT. Its translation: CASSFQGRGNTEAFF.

A note on this clone: This CDR3 fails to terminate in the conserved phenylalanine or tryptophan, so it likely reflects a read error. The CDR3 sequence: CASSEQTEYYGYTS. The CDR3 nucleotides are TGTGCCAGCAGTGAACAGACAGAGTACTATGGCTACACCTCC. The V gene is TRBV6-1, the J gene TRBJ1-2, with a possible D match to TRBD1 (5 bases). This CDR3 has 14 amino acids. Germline V gene data show CDR1 as MNHNS and CDR2 as SASEGT. The V and J ends lost 2 bases and 3 bases respectively, with 10 bases between them.

The rearrangement joins TRBV28 to TRBJ1-2; tentative D call: TRBD1 (5 bases). This CDR3 is 13 amino acids long. V gave up 6 bases and J gave up 8 bases, with 16 bases separating them. CDR1 MDHEN and CDR2 SYDVKM come from the germline V gene. DNA of the CDR3: TGTGCCAGCAGGGACCCGCAGGGTGGCGGCTACACCTTC. Residues: CASRDPQGGGYTF.

This sequence joins TRBV6-5 and TRBJ2-3, with TRBD1 as a possible D gene (6 bases). CDR1 is MNHEY, CDR2 SVGAGI, per germline. The CDR3 length is 15 residues. The V gene lost 3 bases and the J gene lost 7 bases, with 17 bases spanning the gap. CDR3 DNA sequence: TGTGCCAGCAGTTATGGGGGCCCCTGGGGGAATACGCAGTATTTT. Amino acids: CASSYGGPWGNTQYF.

The V gene is TRBV11-2, the J gene TRBJ2-7; 10 bases agree with TRBD1. CDR3 length equals 15 residues. Trimming cost V 3 bases and J 2 bases; bases outside gene matches: 4. Germline loops: CDR1 SGHAT, CDR2 FQNNGV. This CDR3 is CASSFGQGVPYEQYF. For the CDR3, the DNA is TGTGCCAGCAGCTTCGGACAGGGGGTTCCCTACGAGCAGTACTTC.

The chain uses TRBV5-6 and TRBJ1-2; 9 nucleotides line up with TRBD1. CDR1 is SGHDT, CDR2 YYEEEE, per germline. V shed 4 bases, J shed 1 base, and the junction held 5 bases outside the gene matches. The CDR3 runs to 15 residues. The CDR3 loop is CASSGVTGGNYGYTF. DNA for the CDR3: TGTGCCAGCAGCGGGGTGACAGGGGGTAACTATGGCTACACCTTC.

The chain combines TRBV9 with TRBJ2-6, with 8 bases matching TRBD1. With V trimmed by 4 bases and J by 3 bases, 12 bases remained unmatched. Germline V gene sequence: CDR1 SGDLS, CDR2 YYNGEE. This CDR3 comprises 18 residues. CDR3 coding DNA: TGTGCCAGCAGCTCGTGGGACAGGATTAGTAGTGGGGCCAACGTCCTGACTTTC. This translates into CASSSWDRISSGANVLTF.

J is TRBJ2-3 and V is TRBV4-2; D gene uncertain. This CDR3 spans 14 amino acids. The V end was cut by 5 bases, the J end by 0 bases, with 9 bases between. Germline lookup yields CDR1 LGHNA and CDR2 YNFKEQ. The CDR3 coding sequence is TGTGCCAGCAGCGAGAGAGTTAGCACAGATACGCAGTATTTT. It encodes CASSERVSTDTQYF.

The chain couples TRBV6-5 to TRBJ2-7; 9 nucleotides agree with TRBD1. This CDR3 contains 14 residues. CDR1 is MNHEY, CDR2 SVGAGI, per germline. V lost 5 bases and J lost 2; bases outside the gene matches: 4. In DNA, the CDR3 is TGTGCCAGCAGTCAGACAGGGGGGCCCTACGAGCAGTACTTC. Encoded protein: CASSQTGGPYEQYF.

This clone was detected once. The chain combines TRBV4-1 with TRBJ1-4; TRBD1 matches at 8 bases. The V gene's germline CDR1 is MGHRA and CDR2 YSYEKL. The CDR3 covers 15 residues. V lost 0 bases to trimming and J lost 7 bases; unmatched junction nucleotides: 4. CDR3 coding DNA: TGCGCCAGCAGCCAAGATCCAGGGGGCGCTGAAAAACTGTTTTTT. Translated: CASSQDPGGAEKLFF.

The rearrangement joins TRBV6-5 to TRBJ2-1; TRBD2 aligns across 15 bases. CDR3 length equals 16 residues. Unmatched junction bases numbered 3, after V lost 2 bases and J lost 7 bases. The germline gives CDR1 MNHEY, CDR2 SVGAGI. The CDR3 is CASSYRGLAGGNEQFF. CDR3 in DNA: TGTGCCAGCAGTTACCGGGGACTAGCGGGAGGTAATGAGCAGTTCTTC.

V is TRBV28 and J is TRBJ1-2, with 7 bases identical to TRBD1. Germline loops: CDR1 MDHEN, CDR2 SYDVKM. V trimming: 4 bases; J trimming: 5 bases; junction bases outside the gene matches: 10. The CDR3 contains 15 residues. CDR3 coding DNA: TGTGCCAGCAGTTCGACAGGGAACGGGATTTATGGCTACACCTTC. Translated: CASSSTGNGIYGYTF.

This chain connects TRBV9 to TRBJ2-1, with unresolved D. The CDR3 extends over 13 amino acids. The germline CDR1 and CDR2 sequences are SGDLS and YYNGEE. The V and J ends lost 2 bases and 2 bases respectively, with 5 bases between them. CDR3 coding DNA: TGTGCCAGCAGCGTTAGCCCCTACAATGAGCAGTTCTTC. This gives the protein CASSVSPYNEQFF.

The rearrangement joins TRBV10-1 to TRBJ1-1; TRBD1 is a possible D gene (5 bases). CDR3 length equals 13 residues. CDR1 and CDR2 (germline): WNHNN, SYGVQD (reference sequence). Trimming removed 4 bases at V and 1 base at J, with 7 bases between. CDR3 region: CASSARENTEAFF. The DNA of the CDR3 is TGCGCCAGCAGTGCCAGGGAGAACACTGAAGCTTTCTTT.

This clone was detected a few times. The rearrangement joins TRBV9 to TRBJ2-3; the match to TRBD2 covers 7 bases. The CDR3 covers 12 residues. V shed 0 bases, J shed 8 bases, and the junction held 0 bases outside the gene matches. In germline, CDR1 is SGDLS, CDR2 YYNGEE. The chain's CDR3 is CASSVGEGTQYF. The CDR3 DNA reads TGTGCCAGCAGCGTAGGGGAGGGTACGCAGTATTTT.

The chain links TRBV2 to TRBJ1-1; TRBD1 aligns across 8 bases. The ends lost 6 bases at V and 0 bases at J; junction bases unmatched: 21. Germline V CDR1 and CDR2: SNHLY, FYNNEI. The CDR3 is made up of 20 amino acids. Written as DNA, the CDR3 is TGTGCCAGCAGAAATACACCAAGACAGGGGATCGGGGCGATGAACACTGAAGCTTTCTTT. This sequence encodes CASRNTPRQGIGAMNTEAFF.

This rearrangement joins TRBV4-1 to TRBJ1-4; D call uncertain. CDR1 is MGHRA and CDR2 is YSYEKL in the germline V gene. The CDR3 extends over 14 amino acids. With 1 base removed from V and 8 bases from J, the gap between germline ends came to 11 bases. The CDR3 region has the DNA TGCGCCAGCAGCCAAGCCCTATCGAGGGAAAAACTGTTTTTT. Encoded protein: CASSQALSREKLFF.

The chain couples TRBV11-1 to TRBJ2-7, with 7 nucleotides matching TRBD1. V shed 5 bases, J shed 2 bases, and the junction held 3 bases outside the gene matches. The germline V gene has CDR1 SGHAT and CDR2 FQDESV (reference sequence). CDR3 size: 13 residues. The CDR3 spells CASSPGTAYEQYF. CDR3 in DNA: TGTGCCAGCAGCCCGGGGACAGCCTACGAGCAGTACTTC.

This chain links TRBV29-1 with TRBJ1-1, with D perhaps TRBD1 (6 bases). The CDR3 sequence is 14 residues long. Between the trimmed V and J ends, which lost 3 bases and 4 bases, there was a span of 15 bases. The germline gives CDR1 SQVTM, CDR2 ANQGSEA. CDR3 nucleotide sequence: TGCAGCGTTGATCGAACAGGGCTGGGCACTGAAGCTTTCTTT. Translating gives CSVDRTGLGTEAFF.

The chain recombines TRBV6-1 with TRBJ2-1; 12 bases fit TRBD2. CDR3 length: 15 residues. CDR1 MNHNS and CDR2 SASEGT come from the germline V gene. The junction had 0 bases not matched to a gene; V was cut back by 3 bases and J by 3 bases. This chain's CDR3 is CASSETSGSYNEQFF. In DNA form, the CDR3 reads TGTGCCAGCAGTGAGACTAGCGGGAGCTACAATGAGCAGTTCTTC.

J is TRBJ1-1 and V is TRBV5-4; D not certain. Per the germline V gene, CDR1 is SGHNT and CDR2 is YYREEE (reference sequence). The CDR3 is 14 amino acids. Trimming stripped 1 base from V and 0 bases from J, with 7 bases between. CDR3 coding DNA: TGTGCCAGCAGCTTGAGAGTCATGAACACTGAAGCTTTCTTT. It yields the protein CASSLRVMNTEAFF.

The chain combines TRBV2 with TRBJ2-3; 10 nucleotides agree with TRBD2. The CDR3 consists of 15 residues. The ends lost 2 bases at V and 3 bases at J; junction bases unmatched: 2. Germline-derived CDR1 and CDR2 are SNHLY and FYNNEI. CDR3 sequence: CASSERTSGTDTQYF. The CDR3 DNA reads as TGTGCCAGCAGTGAACGGACTAGCGGTACAGATACGCAGTATTTT.